The source of this T cell receptor beta chain is a study of vaccination and CD4 T cells after COVID-19. Germline assignment: CDR1 MNHEY and CDR2 SVGAGI. The CDR3 length is 14 residues. The V and J ends lost 4 bases and 3 bases respectively, with 10 bases between them. Sample treatment: approximately 11-day PBMC culture with coronavirus spike peptide pools or control peptides (ViraFEST assay). The cultures had half their medium swapped for fresh IL-2 medium on days 3 and 7. Note on this clonotype: Its antigen is as yet unknown.

Cultured CD4+ T cells had their DNA profiled by the Oncomine TCR Beta short-read assay. TCRdb used MiXCR to reprocess the PCR reads, holding one entry per CDR3 protein. Here the sample spans some 8,400 distinct CDR3 sequences, roughly 60% being singletons. The source material was CD4+ T cells from blood, cultured in vitro. The V call is TRBV6-5, the J call TRBJ1-3, with D perhaps TRBD1 (5 bases). This sequence was found in a human donor who had recovered from COVID-19. CDR3 residues: CASSFGAFGNTIYF. DNA for the CDR3: TGTGCCAGCAGTTTTGGGGCGTTTGGAAACACCATATATTTT.